The 10 T cell receptor beta chains reported below all come from one sample, sequenced in a study of response to subunit inactivated influenza vaccine (dated by TCRdb to between 2018 and 2020). The library was prepared using RT-PCR. Sequencing used an Illumina HiSeq 2500. The public reads were quality trimmed at Q25 with fastp and then assembled into clones with MiXCR by TCRdb, keeping productive beta chains. Every entry covers one CDR3 protein and lists the most common genes and DNA from its rows. This sample comprises around 530,000 distinct CDR3 sequences, approximately 15% of them detected only once. Of the sample, over 2.5% is held by the ten largest clones. The starting material was CD4+ T cells sorted from PBMCs, obtained roughly 24 months after vaccination. The receptors were gathered from a man aged 50-75 years who received an inactivated influenza vaccine. Donor details come from another sample of the same person, matched by shared clones.

This clonotype was picked up a small number of times. The chain links TRBV6-2 or TRBV6-3 to TRBJ1-1; weak D call: TRBD1 (6 bases). Germline V lookup: CDR1 MNHEY, CDR2 SVGEGT. The CDR3 has 12 residues. Trimming left V 7 bases short and J 3 bases short, with 9 bases between. The CDR3 region has the DNA TGTGCCAGCACTCAGGGGTACACTGAAGCTTTCTTT. The encoded protein is CASTQGYTEAFF.

This clonotype was observed a handful of times. The V call is TRBV7-8, the J call TRBJ1-2; perhaps TRBD1 as D (6 bases). V gave up 5 bases and J gave up 8 bases, with 18 bases separating them. The length of the CDR3 is 14 residues. The V gene's germline CDR1 is SGHVS and CDR2 FQNEAQ. In DNA form, the CDR3 reads TGTGCCAGCAGCACCGGTGGGGGGCTGAGAGGCTACACCTTC. Encoded protein: CASSTGGGLRGYTF.

A note on this clonotype: A junction end diverges from the germline sequence, so it may reflect a read error. The CDR3, as DNA: TGTGCCAGCTCACCACGACAGGGGCCGTATTACATTGAGCAGTTCTTC. It specifies CASSPRQGPYYIEQFF. The rearrangement uses TRBV18 and TRBJ2-1, with 8 bases matching TRBD1. The CDR3 extends over 16 amino acids. Germline CDR1 KGHSH, CDR2 LQKENI. The variable domain in full, completed from reference TRBV18 and TRBJ2-1, reads NAGVMQNPRHLVRRRGQEARLRCSPMKGHSHVYWYRQLPEEGLKFMVYLQKENIIDESGMPKERFSAEFPKEGPSILRIQQVVRGDSAAYFCASSPRQGPYYIEQFFGPGTRLTVL.

The chain is built from TRBV20-1 and TRBJ2-1; 9 bases fit TRBD2. The germline V gene has CDR1 DFQATT and CDR2 SNEGSKA (reference sequence). The J segment lost 6 bases and the V segment lost 3 bases, leaving 15 bases of the junction unmatched. The CDR3 is 17 residues long. The CDR3 DNA follows: TGCAGTGCTAGTCCGGGACTAGCCGAATACACGGGCAATGAGCAGTTCTTC. Its protein product is CSASPGLAEYTGNEQFF.

This clonotype was seen a few times. The chain uses TRBV5-1 and TRBJ2-1; D call uncertain. The germline CDR1 and CDR2 sequences are SGHRS and YFSETQ. Deletions cut 1 base from V and 4 bases from J, with 18 bases between. The CDR3 loop spans 17 amino acids. The CDR3 protein is CASSLLMSRGGYNEQFF. The DNA of the CDR3 is TGCGCCAGCAGCTTGTTGATGTCCCGAGGCGGATACAATGAGCAGTTCTTC.

The CDR3 spells CAITHRTGLTDTQYF. In DNA, the CDR3 is TGTGCCATCACCCATAGGACGGGATTAACAGATACGCAGTATTTT. The chain recombines TRBV28 with TRBJ2-3; the D gene is possibly TRBD2 (5 bases). This CDR3 spans 15 amino acids. V lost 10 bases to trimming and J lost 3 bases, with 20 bases between them. Germline V CDR1 and CDR2: MDHEN, SYDVKM.

The chain joins TRBV20-1 to TRBJ2-3, with unresolved D. Trimming stripped 6 bases from V and 0 bases from J, with 16 bases between. Germline CDR1 DFQATT, CDR2 SNEGSKA (reference sequence). The CDR3 loop spans 15 amino acids. The CDR3: CSASFGGTSTDTQYF. The CDR3 bases are TGCAGTGCGAGTTTTGGCGGAACAAGCACAGATACGCAGTATTTT.

V gene TRBV6-1 combines with J gene TRBJ1-5; 7 bases fit TRBD1. With 7 bases clipped from V and 4 bases from J, the junction kept 7 bases outside the gene matches. CDR1 MNHNS and CDR2 SASEGT come from the germline V gene. The CDR3 extends over 14 amino acids. CDR3 loop: CASTHGDSNQPQHF. The CDR3, as DNA: TGTGCCAGCACCCACGGGGACAGTAATCAGCCCCAGCATTTT.

This clonotype occurred a few times. The chain is built from TRBV27 and TRBJ1-1, with unresolved D. CDR1 MNHEY and CDR2 SMNVEV come from the germline V gene (reference sequence). V was pared by 4 bases and J by 1 base, with 7 bases between. The CDR3 has 13 amino acids. The CDR3 coding sequence is TGTGCCAGCAGTTACATGACGAACACTGAAGCTTTCTTT. Protein: CASSYMTNTEAFF.

With respect to this clonotype: A much larger clone lies one base from this, so it may be a read error. The gene calls are TRBV12-3 or TRBV12-4 and TRBJ2-2; TRBD2 aligns across 12 bases. The length of the CDR3 is 17 residues. The CDR3 DNA follows: TGTCCCAGCAGTTTAGGCACTAGCGGGGGGCTCCCCGGGGAGCTGTTTTTT. Protein product: CPSSLGTSGGLPGELFF.